This T cell receptor beta chain was identified during a study of post-analysis software for immune sequencing data. For the study at large: There were relapsing-remitting, secondary progressive and progressive-relapsing multiple sclerosis among the disease courses included. Study-wide results and caveats: Diversity measured as normalized Chao1 was significantly lower in multiple sclerosis patients than in controls. In patients, roughly 5 TRBV segments were more frequent than in controls, with TRBV5-6, TRBV5-1 and TRBV20-1 among them. The F measure placed samples prepared in the same batch into strongly shared clusters.

V lost 4 bases, J lost 1 base, and 8 bases lay in between. This CDR3 region has 13 residues. CDR1 is SGHRS, CDR2 YFSETQ, per germline. cDNA libraries of TCR beta carried unique molecular identifiers. Researchers reported roughly 0.5 million cDNA molecules coming from about 0.98 to 11 million T cells. TCRdb called the PCR reads again in MiXCR, with one record for every CDR3 protein. The profile shows approximately 360,000 distinct CDR3 sequences, roughly 38% of them singletons. About this clonotype itself: Its specificity is not known.

This chain joins TRBV5-1 and TRBJ2-5; no firm D call. The sample taken for sequencing was blood. The clonotype was recovered from a girl aged 10 to 17 with multiple sclerosis. CDR3 coding DNA: TGCGCCAGCAGCGCCGACTCCCAAGAGACCCAGTACTTC. Protein: CASSADSQETQYF.